This TCR beta chain was recorded in a study of cytomegalovirus exposure and HLA in healthy donors. The CDR3 is made up of 15 amino acids. Trimming shortened V by 0 bases and J by 4 bases, and 12 bases separated the two germline ends. Germline V gene lookup returns CDR1 SGHRS and CDR2 YFSETQ. Findings and limits, study-wide: Many donors shared some public TCRs, even though most TCR sequences were rare.

On this clone: Its antigen is unknown.

Clones were read by immunoSEQ multiplex PCR, and TCRdb kept only the in-frame ones, dropping some. Of 150,000 to 200,000 clones detected, roughly nine tenths appear once; the ten largest clones hold roughly 2.6%. The chain links TRBV5-1 to TRBJ2-3; D perhaps matches TRBD2 (5 bases). The receptor was derived from a man between 18 and 35 years old in good health and CMV-seropositive. The sequenced sample was PBMCs. CDR3 in DNA: TGCGCCAGCAGCTTGGTAGGCGGGCTAGCAGATACGCAGTATTTT. It yields the protein CASSLVGGLADTQYF.